What follows are 20 T cell receptor beta chains derived from one specimen sequenced in a study of beta chain features in type 1 diabetes. Study outcomes and limitations: A moderate, significant TCRB CDR3 shortening appeared in type 1 diabetes across four CD4+ subsets.

Every bit of the isolated RNA underwent reverse transcription, so sequencing read expressed TCRB transcripts. The method was immunoSEQ multiplex PCR; TCRdb's version includes in-frame clones alone and lacks a portion of them. The sample carries over 300,000 clones, around 9% recorded once. For these TCRs, the target antigens are not known. The sequencing input was central memory CD4+ T cells from blood. The origin of the receptors is a man younger than 40 with type 1 diabetes.

The rearrangement links TRBV28 to TRBJ2-3; D is ambiguous. The CDR3 spans 11 residues. CDR1 is MDHEN and CDR2 is SYDVKM in the germline V gene. V was trimmed by 6 bases and J by 2 bases, leaving 3 bases between them. In DNA form, the CDR3 reads TGTGCCAGCAGCGTCACAGATACGCAGTATTTT. The encoded protein is CASSVTDTQYF.

This clone turned up a few times. The gene calls are TRBV6-6 and TRBJ1-5; D gene uncertain. This CDR3 region has 14 residues. Trimming removed 4 bases from V and 2 bases from J, with 9 bases in between. Germline V gene data show CDR1 as MNHNY and CDR2 as SVGAGI (reference sequence). This chain's CDR3 is CASSWNTGNQPQHF. The CDR3 DNA follows: TGTGCCAGCAGTTGGAATACGGGCAATCAGCCCCAGCATTTT.

This clone was counted between two and nine times. This sequence joins TRBV21-1 and TRBJ2-7; TRBD2 is taken as the D call from the table, unchecked against the DNA. TRBV21-1 is classified as a pseudogene. This CDR3 region has 11 residues. CDR3 amino acids: CASSKVREQYF. In DNA, the CDR3 is TGTGCCAGCAGCAAAGTCCGGGAGCAGTACTTC.

The chain recombines TRBV7-2 with TRBJ2-3, with D unclear. Trimming pared 5 bases from V and 0 bases from J, leaving 15 bases between. The CDR3 is 16 residues long. Germline assignment: CDR1 SGHTA and CDR2 FQGNSA. CDR3 in amino acids: CASSQMTEPSTDTQYF. The CDR3 DNA sequence: TGTGCCAGCAGCCAGATGACTGAACCTAGCACAGATACGCAGTATTTT.

The chain employs TRBV4-3 and TRBJ2-3; D may be TRBD1 (5 bases). This CDR3 spans 16 amino acids. V was cut by 4 bases and J by 4 bases, with 18 bases left in between. Germline V gene sequence: CDR1 LGHNA, CDR2 YSLEER. CDR3 sequence (DNA): TGCGCCAGCAGCCTTACTGGGGCAGGGAATCCAGATACGCAGTATTTT. Translation gives CASSLTGAGNPDTQYF.

This rearrangement joins TRBV6-5 to TRBJ2-7, with 7 bases aligning to TRBD1. This CDR3 is 14 amino acids long. J lost 5 bases, V lost 5 bases, and 9 bases had no gene match. Germline lookup yields CDR1 MNHEY and CDR2 SVGAGI. The CDR3 DNA reads as TGTGCCAGCAGTGAGGACAGGCCCTTCCACGAGCAGTACTTC. This codes for CASSEDRPFHEQYF.

The gene calls are TRBV28 and TRBJ2-3, with 8 nucleotides matching TRBD2. The CDR3 length is 15 residues. V lost 6 bases, J lost 0 bases, and 5 bases stayed unmatched. The V gene's germline CDR1 is MDHEN and CDR2 SYDVKM. The CDR3 coding sequence is TGTGCCAGCAGGCGCGGGGGGATAAGCACAGATACGCAGTATTTT. It translates to CASRRGGISTDTQYF.

The J gene is TRBJ2-5, the V gene TRBV11-2; 8 bases fit TRBD1. V shed 4 bases and J 3 bases; nucleotides not matched to a gene: 1. CDR3 length: 13 amino acids. Germline V gives CDR1 SGHAT, CDR2 FQNNGV. The CDR3 spells CASSWTGKETQYF. The CDR3, as DNA: TGTGCCAGCAGCTGGACAGGGAAAGAGACCCAGTACTTC.

In this sample, this clone turned up many times. The chain joins TRBV25-1 to TRBJ1-6; TRBD1 might be the D (5 bases). V lost 3 bases and J 9 bases, leaving 18 bases between the germline ends. This CDR3 is built from 16 residues. Per germline, CDR1 MGHDK and CDR2 SYGVNS. CDR3 protein: CASSDRQPTGISPLHF. The CDR3 nucleotides are TGTGCCAGCAGTGATAGACAGCCTACCGGTATTTCACCCCTCCACTTT.

The rearrangement joins TRBV30 to TRBJ2-5; 8 nucleotides match TRBD1. The CDR3 is 12 residues long. The germline CDR1 and CDR2 sequences are GTSNPN and SVGIG (reference sequence). V shed 0 bases, J shed 7 bases, and the junction held 1 base outside the gene matches. CDR3 sequence: CAWSVTGGTQYF. The CDR3, as DNA: TGTGCCTGGAGTGTCACAGGGGGGACCCAGTACTTC. Filled out from reference TRBV30 and TRBJ2-5, the complete variable domain reads SQTIHQWPATLVQPVGSPLSLECTVEGTSNPNLYWYRQAAGRGLQLLFYSVGIGQISSEVPQNLSASRPQDRQFILSSKKLLLSDSGFYLCAWSVTGGTQYFGPGTRLLVL.

In this sample, this clone turned up a few times. The rearrangement uses TRBV5-1 and TRBJ2-5, with D possibly matching TRBD2 (5 bases). Trimming pared 0 bases from V and 1 base from J, leaving 13 bases between. Germline V lookup: CDR1 SGHRS, CDR2 YFSETQ. There are 16 residues in the CDR3. The CDR3 region is CASSLGPAESQETQYF. The CDR3 DNA reads TGCGCCAGCAGCTTGGGTCCAGCGGAGTCCCAAGAGACCCAGTACTTC.

This clone was counted a few times. The chain uses TRBV11-2 and TRBJ1-4, with D hard to call. V lost 5 bases to trimming and J lost 8 bases, with 12 bases between them. The CDR3 length is 13 residues. The germline gives CDR1 SGHAT, CDR2 FQNNGV. CDR3 amino acids: CASSPREEEKLFF. The CDR3 DNA reads TGTGCCAGCAGCCCACGAGAAGAAGAAAAACTGTTTTTT.

This clone was seen a handful of times. J is TRBJ2-7 and V is TRBV21-1; TRBD2, the table's D call, lacks a check against the DNA. TRBV21-1 is labeled a pseudogene. This CDR3 is 16 amino acids long. In nucleotides, the CDR3 is TGTGCCAGCAGCACTAAAGCGGGGGGATCCTGCTACGAGCAGTACTTC. It is translated as CASSTKAGGSCYEQYF.

Worth noting for this clone: A far larger clone is one nucleotide away, so this likely arose from a read error. This chain uses TRBV6-5 with TRBJ2-3; 12 bases line up with TRBD2. Losses at the gene ends were 6 bases for V and 3 bases for J; bases not matched to a gene: 4. Germline loops: CDR1 MNHEY, CDR2 SVGAGI. The CDR3 is made up of 15 amino acids. The DNA for the CDR3 is TGTGCCAGCAGCCCCGGACTAGCGGGGACAGATACGCAGTATTTT. It is translated as CASSPGLAGTDTQYF.

The CDR3, as DNA: TGCGCCAGCAGCTTGCTAGCGGGGGAAGTGCACGAGCAGTACTTC. It codes for CASSLLAGEVHEQYF. This chain connects TRBV5-1 to TRBJ2-7, with 10 bases fitting TRBD2. Germline CDR1 SGHRS, CDR2 YFSETQ. The CDR3 is 15 residues long. J was trimmed by 5 bases and V by 1 base; bases with no gene match: 6.

This clone has more than one count but fewer than ten. The same CDR3 arises from other DNA sequences in this sample as well. The chain couples TRBV7-9 to TRBJ2-3, with a tentative D call TRBD2 (6 bases). Germline CDR1 and CDR2: SEHNR and FQNEAQ (reference sequence). V lost 1 base and J 4 bases, leaving 9 bases between the germline ends. This CDR3 is built from 14 residues. CDR3: CASSLGGGADTQYF. The DNA of the CDR3 is TGTGCCAGCAGCTTAGGGGGAGGCGCAGATACGCAGTATTTT.

The chain has TRBV7-2 and TRBJ1-4, with D tentatively TRBD1 (6 bases). The germline V and J ends were trimmed by 1 base and 7 bases, with 13 bases remaining between them. In germline, CDR1 is SGHTA, CDR2 FQGNSA. The CDR3 loop spans 15 amino acids. In nucleotides, the CDR3 is TGTGCCAGCAGCTTAGACAGGGTTAGGGGTGAAAAACTGTTTTTT. Residues: CASSLDRVRGEKLFF.

V usage is TRBV4-1 and J usage is TRBJ1-4; D not resolved. Germline lookup yields CDR1 MGHRA and CDR2 YSYEKL. Trimming removed 0 bases at V and 3 bases at J, with 14 bases between. The CDR3 runs to 17 residues. This chain's CDR3 is CASSQEWATTANEKLFF. In DNA form, the CDR3 reads TGCGCCAGCAGCCAAGAGTGGGCCACGACGGCTAATGAAAAACTGTTTTTT.

This clone occurred many times. Other DNA sequences in this sample translate to the same CDR3. The chain combines TRBV7-2 with TRBJ1-1; D remains ambiguous. The germline gives CDR1 SGHTA, CDR2 FQGNSA. The CDR3 length is 13 residues. The ends were cut back, 1 base at V and 4 bases at J, with 7 bases in the middle. This CDR3 reads CASSLGGTTEAFF. The CDR3 nucleotides read TGTGCCAGCAGCTTAGGGGGAACCACTGAAGCTTTCTTT.

This clone has more than one count but fewer than ten. V gene TRBV7-9 combines with J gene TRBJ2-5, with 8 bases that match TRBD2. Germline CDR1 and CDR2: SEHNR and FQNEAQ (reference sequence). CDR3 size: 15 residues. V lost 3 bases, J lost 2 bases, and 5 bases stayed unmatched. The CDR3 DNA reads TGTGCCAGCAGCTTTACGGGGGGGCTGCAAGAGACCCAGTACTTC. This encodes CASSFTGGLQETQYF. The variable domain in full, with the rest retrieved from reference TRBV7-9 and TRBJ2-5, is DTGVSQNPRHKITKRGQNVTFRCDPISEHNRLYWYRQTLGQGPEFLTYFQNEAQLEKSRLLSDRFSAERPKGSFSTLEIQRTEQGDSAMYLCASSFTGGLQETQYFGPGTRLLVL.